Listed here are 12 T cell receptor beta chains from one sample, sequenced in a study of T cells after yellow fever vaccination. TCRdb used MiXCR to reprocess the 5' RACE reads, holding one entry per CDR3 protein. Found here are roughly 30,000 distinct CDR3 sequences, 10% of them singletons; the top ten hold around 12%. The sample consisted of PBMCs, either bulk or a sorted T-cell subset (CD4+, CD8+, memory, or dextramer-sorted; not recorded which), taken roughly 15 days after the first yellow fever vaccination. These receptors originate from a man in his late teens or twenties who received the YFV17D yellow fever vaccine.

This clonotype was seen repeatedly, ten times or more. The chain employs TRBV5-6 and TRBJ1-4; no definite D call. The CDR3 runs 13 residues. The V end lost 4 bases, the J end lost 5 bases, and 9 bases lay between the germline ends. The germline CDR1 and CDR2 sequences are SGHDT and YYEEEE. In DNA, the CDR3 is TGTGCCAGCAGCCCGCAGGAGAATGAAAAACTGTTTTTT. It encodes CASSPQENEKLFF.

At least ten counts were recorded for this clonotype. J is TRBJ1-2 and V is TRBV24-1; the D gene is possibly TRBD1 (6 bases). V lost 4 bases, J lost 1 base, and 6 bases lay in between. Germline-derived CDR1 and CDR2 are KGHDR and SFDVKD. This CDR3 comprises 13 residues. The CDR3 nucleotides are TGTGCCACCAGTGAGGGACATAACTATGGCTACACCTTC. Translating it yields CATSEGHNYGYTF.

Ten or more counts support this clonotype. The chain uses TRBV6-6 and TRBJ2-3, with D possibly being TRBD1 (5 bases). The CDR3 totals 15 residues. Looked up from germline, CDR1 is MNHNY and CDR2 is SVGAGI (reference sequence). With 7 bases removed from V and 2 bases from J, the gap between germline ends came to 16 bases. The CDR3 protein is CASTLMGLSTDTQYF. As DNA, the CDR3 is TGTGCCAGCACCCTAATGGGGCTCTCCACAGATACGCAGTATTTT.

At least ten counts were recorded for this clonotype. The chain uses TRBV6-2 or TRBV6-3 and TRBJ1-5; D not certain. The germline CDR1 and CDR2 sequences are MNHEY and SVGEGT. This CDR3 contains 13 residues. V dropped 2 bases and J dropped 6 bases, with 8 bases sitting between them. The CDR3: CASSYIEFQPQHF. The CDR3 DNA follows: TGTGCCAGCAGTTACATCGAGTTTCAGCCCCAGCATTTT.

Turning to this clonotype: One base away lies a much larger clone, so this may be a sequencing read error. This chain links TRBV12-3 or TRBV12-4 with TRBJ1-4; the match to TRBD1 covers 9 bases. This CDR3 contains 16 residues. The CDR3 here is CGSSLAGTGSNEKLFF. The CDR3 nucleotides read TGTGGCAGCAGTTTAGCCGGGACAGGGTCTAATGAAAAACTGTTTTTT.

This clonotype appeared many times. The V and J genes are TRBV20-1 and TRBJ2-7; no firm D call. The CDR3 extends over 12 amino acids. Trimming removed 4 bases at V and 5 bases at J, with 12 bases between. Germline assignment: CDR1 DFQATT and CDR2 SNEGSKA (reference sequence). CDR3 sequence reads: CSATTVLDEQYF. Written as DNA, the CDR3 is TGCAGTGCTACTACTGTGCTAGACGAGCAGTACTTC.

This clonotype was seen repeatedly, ten times or more. The V gene is TRBV5-6, the J gene TRBJ2-1, with 13 nucleotides matching TRBD2. This CDR3 contains 14 residues. Germline CDR1 is SGHDT and CDR2 is YYEEEE. With V trimmed by 1 base and J by 15 bases, 7 bases remained unmatched. CDR3 nucleotides: TGTGCCAGCAGCTTGTTACTAGCGGGGGGGGGTTGGTTCTTC. This encodes CASSLLLAGGGWFF.

This clonotype was counted ten times or more. The chain is built from TRBV5-6 and TRBJ2-1, with 8 positions matching TRBD1. This CDR3 spans 15 amino acids. Germline assignment: CDR1 SGHDT and CDR2 YYEEEE. The ends lost 1 base at V and 6 bases at J; junction bases unmatched: 6. This CDR3 is CASSLKDRVTNEQFF. For the CDR3, the DNA is TGTGCCAGCAGCTTGAAGGACAGGGTCACCAATGAGCAGTTCTTC.

This clonotype was observed many times. V gene TRBV5-1 combines with J gene TRBJ2-5, with 9 nucleotides matching TRBD2. V lost 4 bases and J lost 3; bases outside the gene matches: 10. The CDR3 runs to 16 residues. The germline V gene has CDR1 SGHRS and CDR2 YFSETQ. The CDR3 nucleotides are TGCGCCAGCAGCCGAATCTCTAGCGGGATGGAAGAGACCCAGTACTTC. Residues: CASSRISSGMEETQYF.

This clonotype has at least ten counts. This chain connects TRBV7-8 to TRBJ1-5; D is unclear. The V gene lost 6 bases and the J gene lost 10 bases, with 16 bases spanning the gap. The CDR3 has 13 residues. The germline CDR1 and CDR2 sequences are SGHVS and FQNEAQ. The CDR3 DNA is TGTGCCAGCAGTTCCCGACAAAGTGGACCCCAGCATTTT. This gives the protein CASSSRQSGPQHF. The full variable domain, in which reference TRBV7-8 and TRBJ1-5 provide the parts outside the CDR3, is GAGVSQSPRYKVAKRGQDVALRCDPISGHVSLFWYQQALGQGPEFLTYFQNEAQLDKSGLPSDRFFAERPEGSVSTLKIQRTQQEDSAVYLCASSSRQSGPQHFGDGTRLSIL.

Remarks on this clonotype: This could be a read error, since a much larger clone is one nucleotide away. The chain uses TRBV5-1 and TRBJ1-4; the D gene is possibly TRBD1 (6 bases). Germline loops: CDR1 SGHRS, CDR2 YFSETQ. Trimming took 0 bases from V and 8 from J, leaving 14 bases between them. This CDR3 has 15 amino acids. The CDR3 protein is CASSLAGTWEEKLFF. The CDR3 nucleotides are TGCGCCAGCAGCTTGGCAGGGACATGGGAAGAAAAACTGTTTTTT.

Comment on this clonotype: This may be a read error: a much more frequent sequence differs by one nucleotide. The rearrangement joins TRBV10-3 to TRBJ1-1; TRBD1 agrees at 7 bases. The CDR3 covers 15 residues. The trim removed 2 bases at V and 5 bases at J, leaving 8 bases unmatched. The germline V gene has CDR1 ENHRY and CDR2 SYGVKD. CDR3: CAISESRGGKTEAFF. CDR3 in DNA: TGTGCCATCAGTGAGAGCAGGGGGGGAAAGACTGAAGCTTTCTTT.